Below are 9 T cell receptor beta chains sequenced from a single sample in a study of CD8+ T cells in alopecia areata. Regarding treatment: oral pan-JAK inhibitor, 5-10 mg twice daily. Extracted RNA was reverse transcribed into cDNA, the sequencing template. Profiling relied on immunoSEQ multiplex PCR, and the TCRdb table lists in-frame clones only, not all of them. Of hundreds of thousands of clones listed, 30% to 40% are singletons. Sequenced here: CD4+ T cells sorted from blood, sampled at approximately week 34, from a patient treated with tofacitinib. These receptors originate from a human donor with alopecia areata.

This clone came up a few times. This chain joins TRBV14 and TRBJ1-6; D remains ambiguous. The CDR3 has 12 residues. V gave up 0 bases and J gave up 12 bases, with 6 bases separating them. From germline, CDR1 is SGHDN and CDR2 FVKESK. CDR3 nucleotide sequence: TGTGCCAGCAGCCAAGACGCCCGACCCCTCCACTTT. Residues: CASSQDARPLHF.

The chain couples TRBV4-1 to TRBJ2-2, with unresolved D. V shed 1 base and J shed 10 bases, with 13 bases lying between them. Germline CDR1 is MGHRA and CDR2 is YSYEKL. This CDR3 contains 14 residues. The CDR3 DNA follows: TGCGCCAGCAGCCAAGGAGGCCACGAGGAGGAGCTGTTTTTT. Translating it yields CASSQGGHEEELFF.

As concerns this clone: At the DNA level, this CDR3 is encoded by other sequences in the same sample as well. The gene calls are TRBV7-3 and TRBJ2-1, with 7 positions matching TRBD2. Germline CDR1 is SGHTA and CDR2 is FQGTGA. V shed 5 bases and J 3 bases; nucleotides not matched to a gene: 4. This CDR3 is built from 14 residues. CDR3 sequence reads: CASSRSGDYNEQFF. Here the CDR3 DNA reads TGTGCCAGCAGCAGAAGCGGGGACTACAATGAGCAGTTCTTC.

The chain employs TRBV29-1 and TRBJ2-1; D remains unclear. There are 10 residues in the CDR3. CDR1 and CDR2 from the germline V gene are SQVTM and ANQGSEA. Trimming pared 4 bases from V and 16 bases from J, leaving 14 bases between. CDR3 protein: CSVGWGPSFF. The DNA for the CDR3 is TGCAGCGTTGGCTGGGGTCCTTCCTTCTTC.

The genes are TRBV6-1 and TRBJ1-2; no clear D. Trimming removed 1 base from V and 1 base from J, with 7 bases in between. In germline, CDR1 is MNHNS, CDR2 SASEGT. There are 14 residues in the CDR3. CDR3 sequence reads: CASSEGAHNYGYTF. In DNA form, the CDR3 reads TGTGCCAGCAGTGAAGGGGCACATAACTATGGCTACACCTTC.

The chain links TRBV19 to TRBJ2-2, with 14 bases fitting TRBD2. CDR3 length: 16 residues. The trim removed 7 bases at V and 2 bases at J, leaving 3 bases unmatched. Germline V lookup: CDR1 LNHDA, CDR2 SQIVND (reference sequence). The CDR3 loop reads CASMGLAGANTGELFF. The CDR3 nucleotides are TGTGCCAGTATGGGACTAGCGGGGGCCAACACCGGGGAGCTGTTTTTT.

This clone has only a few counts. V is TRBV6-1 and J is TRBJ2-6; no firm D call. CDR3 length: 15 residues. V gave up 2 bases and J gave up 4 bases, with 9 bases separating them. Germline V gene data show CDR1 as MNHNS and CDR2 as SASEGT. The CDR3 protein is CASSELAPGANVLTF. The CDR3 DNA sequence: TGTGCCAGCAGTGAACTGGCTCCCGGGGCCAACGTCCTGACTTTC.

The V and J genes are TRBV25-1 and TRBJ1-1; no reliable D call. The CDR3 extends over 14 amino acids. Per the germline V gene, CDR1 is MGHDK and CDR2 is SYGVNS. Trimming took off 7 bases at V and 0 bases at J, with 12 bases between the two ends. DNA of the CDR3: TGTGCCAGCAAGGCCCTTGCGCTGAACACTGAAGCTTTCTTT. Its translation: CASKALALNTEAFF.

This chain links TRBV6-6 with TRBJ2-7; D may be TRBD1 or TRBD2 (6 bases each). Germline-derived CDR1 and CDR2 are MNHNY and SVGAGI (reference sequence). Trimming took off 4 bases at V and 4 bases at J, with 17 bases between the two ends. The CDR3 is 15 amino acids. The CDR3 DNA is TGTGCCAGCAGTTCCCCACGCGGAGGGGGTTACGAGCAGTACTTC. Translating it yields CASSSPRGGGYEQYF.